A selection of T cell receptor beta chains follows, all from one sample in a study of cytomegalovirus exposure and HLA in healthy donors. The table came from immunoSEQ multiplex PCR; TCRdb's copy has only in-frame clones and leaves some out. The data contain 100,000 to 150,000 clones, 75% to 85% of them singletons. Sample: PBMCs. These receptors originate from a man aged 35 to 55 in good health and CMV-seronegative. CDR3s include the opening cysteine and the closing phenylalanine or tryptophan. A D gene is named only where the DNA matches it firmly. The listing skips clone size in some rows; elsewhere it reads once, few, many or a size class.

size,D,V,J,CDR3
NA,TRBD1,TRBV5-1,TRBJ1-4,CASSLYRDRGRGEKLFF
NA,NA,TRBV6-1,TRBJ1-2,CASSGSGLHYGYTF
NA,TRBD2,TRBV28,TRBJ2-7,CASRGFGTSEQYF
NA,NA,TRBV28,TRBJ1-1,CASSYGIEAFF
NA,TRBD1,TRBV18,TRBJ2-2,CASSPGQGNTGELFF
NA,NA,TRBV18,TRBJ2-7,CASSPGQGGNEQYF
NA,TRBD2,TRBV28,TRBJ2-3,CASSFGMRTSDDTQYF
NA,NA,TRBV7-2,TRBJ1-5,CASSPAAGLGNQPQHF
few,NA,TRBV4-1,TRBJ2-7,CASSQVGGSYEQYF
NA,NA,TRBV11-2,TRBJ1-5,CASSLQGYQPQHF